The entry below describes one TCR beta chain. TCRdb's copy holds only in-frame clones and misses some; the assay was immunoSEQ multiplex PCR. This table holds some 150,000 clones, around 73% found once. This sample is drawn from a study of blood T cell repertoires in COVID-19. Study as a whole: Collection of acute and convalescent COVID-19 samples took place in the United States, Italy and Spain. PBMCs, B-cell-depleted T cells, or T cells were the source of the cDNA or gDNA that made up the material.

The CDR3 has 13 residues. Germline assignment: CDR1 MNHEY and CDR2 SMNVEV (reference sequence). V shed 8 bases and J shed 1 base, with 9 bases lying between them. This TCR came from a woman aged 45-65 years who had recovered from COVID-19. The chain links TRBV27 to TRBJ1-5; a possible D gene is TRBD1 (6 bases). Source material: PBMCs or T cells enriched from blood (not recorded which). CDR3 region: CASSGQSNQPQHF. The CDR3, as DNA: TGTGCCAGCTCTGGACAGAGCAATCAGCCCCAGCATTTT.